One T cell receptor beta chain is described in this entry. TCRdb's table, derived via immunoSEQ multiplex PCR, lists solely in-frame clones and lacks some. The table has 55,000 to 75,000 clones, about 89% seen once. CD4+ T cells from unexposed donors were obtained before the COVID-19 pandemic (2011-2018). The sample is drawn from a study of CD4 T cells in relation to SARS-CoV-2 and coronaviruses. This CDR3 has 13 amino acids. Looked up from germline, CDR1 is SNHLY and CDR2 is FYNNEI. Trimming removed 6 bases at V and 6 bases at J, with 12 bases between. This TCR came from a human donor in good health. The chain uses TRBV2 and TRBJ2-1; the D gene is possibly TRBD1 (5 bases). The sequenced sample was memory CD4+ T cells from PBMCs. The CDR3 reads CASRVDRSNEQFF. Here the CDR3 DNA reads TGTGCCAGCAGGGTAGACAGATCCAATGAGCAGTTCTTC.